A single sample is the source of the 19 T cell receptor beta chains below, sequenced in a study of identical twins. TCRdb re-called the 5' RACE reads with MiXCR, one entry per CDR3 protein. This table has some 570,000 distinct CDR3 sequences, about a fifth appearing once. The same data also contributed to another study, on yellow fever vaccine responses in identical twins.

The sequencing input was CD4+ T cells sorted from blood. The receptors originated from a woman aged 18-30 years in good health.

The V gene is TRBV3-1, the J gene TRBJ1-1; possibly TRBD1 for D (6 bases). The germline V gene has CDR1 LGHDT and CDR2 YNNKEL (reference sequence). The V and J ends lost 11 bases and 5 bases respectively, with 24 bases between them. This CDR3 is 15 amino acids long. CDR3 loop: CACTQERGGRTEAFF. The CDR3 region has the DNA TGTGCCTGCACCCAAGAGAGGGGGGGTAGAACTGAAGCTTTCTTT. The complete variable domain, with remaining parts taken from reference TRBV3-1 and TRBJ1-1, reads DTAVSQTPKYLVTQMGNDKSIKCEQNLGHDTMYWYKQDSKKFLKIMFSYNNKELIINETVPNRFSPKSPDKAHLNLHINSLELGDSAVYFCACTQERGGRTEAFFGQGTRLTVV.

V usage is TRBV12-3 or TRBV12-4 and J usage is TRBJ2-7, with D possibly being TRBD1 or TRBD2 (5 bases each). The CDR3 has 13 residues. With 4 bases removed from V and 6 bases from J, the gap between germline ends came to 13 bases. CDR3 loop: CASSSMRGGEQYV. The DNA for the CDR3 is TGTGCCAGCAGTTCTATGAGGGGCGGCGAGCAGTACGTC.

This clonotype was picked up a small number of times. V usage is TRBV12-3 or TRBV12-4 and J usage is TRBJ2-7; 7 bases match TRBD2. The length of the CDR3 is 15 residues. V lost 5 bases and J lost 3; bases outside the gene matches: 10. This CDR3 is CASSPREVTFYEQYF. In DNA, the CDR3 is TGTGCCAGCAGTCCCCGGGAGGTTACTTTCTACGAGCAGTACTTC.

This clonotype was counted a few times. The CDR3 DNA reads TGTGCCAGCAGCTTTTACACTAGCGCCACAGATACGCAGTATTTT. Translation gives CASSFYTSATDTQYF. The chain couples TRBV7-2 to TRBJ2-3, with 7 bases fitting TRBD2. Germline V gene lookup returns CDR1 SGHTA and CDR2 FQGNSA. V was clipped by 3 bases and J by 2 bases; unmatched bases: 5. This CDR3 contains 15 residues.

This clonotype was counted ten times or more. The gene calls are TRBV12-3 or TRBV12-4 and TRBJ2-3, with 10 bases fitting TRBD2. With V trimmed by 6 bases and J by 1 base, 4 bases remained unmatched. The CDR3 has 15 residues. CDR3: CASSPGLAGTDTQYF. CDR3 nucleotide sequence: TGTGCCAGCAGCCCCGGACTAGCGGGCACAGATACGCAGTATTTT.

The rearrangement uses TRBV11-2 and TRBJ2-7, with D perhaps TRBD2 (5 bases). CDR1 SGHAT and CDR2 FQNNGV come from the germline V gene. The germline V and J ends were trimmed by 5 bases and 3 bases, with 20 bases remaining between them. This CDR3 spans 16 amino acids. The CDR3 spells CASSMRTRSVNYEQYV. For the CDR3, the DNA is TGTGCCAGCAGCATGCGAACTAGATCTGTAAACTACGAGCAGTACGTC.

This chain links TRBV5-1 with TRBJ2-2; tentatively, D is TRBD1 (6 bases). CDR3 size: 14 residues. Per germline, CDR1 SGHRS and CDR2 YFSETQ. V was cut by 6 bases and J by 0 bases, with 9 bases left in between. CDR3 coding DNA: TGCGCCAGCATAGGGGGACCGAACACCGGGGAGCTGTTTTTT. The encoded protein is CASIGGPNTGELFF.

This clonotype was detected a few times. The gene calls are TRBV12-3 or TRBV12-4 and TRBJ2-1; D remains unclear. V was clipped by 7 bases and J by 4 bases, with 5 bases between them. This CDR3 region has 11 residues. CDR3 loop: CASIGYNEQFF. DNA for the CDR3: TGTGCCAGCATAGGGTACAATGAGCAGTTCTTC.

There are a few counts of this clonotype. V is TRBV12-3 or TRBV12-4 and J is TRBJ2-1; 8 bases match TRBD2. CDR3 length: 14 residues. J lost 9 bases, V lost 5 bases, and 9 bases had no gene match. The CDR3 bases are TGTGCCAGCAGTACCGGGAGGGTTGGGACTGAGCAGTTCTTC. The encoded protein is CASSTGRVGTEQFF.

This chain links TRBV7-2 with TRBJ2-3; 8 bases map to TRBD2. Germline CDR1 is SGHTA and CDR2 is FQGNSA. The CDR3 extends over 16 amino acids. The ends lost 1 base at V and 3 bases at J; junction bases unmatched: 6. This CDR3 reads CASSLGYGGRTDTQYF. CDR3 bases: TGTGCCAGCAGCTTAGGGTATGGCGGGAGGACAGATACGCAGTATTTT.

This clonotype appeared a few times. The chain recombines TRBV5-1 with TRBJ2-2, with D uncertain. From germline, CDR1 is SGHRS and CDR2 YFSETQ. V was clipped by 1 base and J by 2 bases, with 9 bases between them. The CDR3 spans 15 residues. DNA for the CDR3: TGCGCCAGCAGCTTGTACCTAGATAACACCGGGGAGCTGTTTTTT. Translating gives CASSLYLDNTGELFF.

The rearrangement joins TRBV12-3 or TRBV12-4 to TRBJ2-5; D remains unclear. V was shortened by 2 bases and J by 0 bases, with 13 bases between the two germline ends. This CDR3 has 16 residues. The CDR3 loop is CASSLLAATYQETQYF. CDR3 DNA sequence: TGTGCCAGCAGTTTATTGGCAGCCACATACCAAGAGACCCAGTACTTC.

The chain combines TRBV7-9 with TRBJ2-2; D tentatively fits TRBD1 or TRBD2 (5 bases each). The CDR3 runs to 14 residues. Germline CDR1 reads SEHNR; CDR2 reads FQNEAQ (reference sequence). Trimming pared 6 bases from V and 5 bases from J, leaving 13 bases between. The CDR3 loop reads CASRPQGRTGELFF. CDR3 bases: TGTGCCAGCAGACCCCAGGGACGGACCGGGGAGCTGTTTTTT.

Only a few counts were recorded for this clonotype. V usage is TRBV2 and J usage is TRBJ2-2; D is unclear. The V and J ends lost 8 bases and 2 bases respectively, with 12 bases between them. Germline loops: CDR1 SNHLY, CDR2 FYNNEI. CDR3 length: 14 amino acids. The CDR3 DNA reads as TGTGCCAGCCAGGACGGTTTCAACACCGGGGAGCTGTTTTTT. It yields the protein CASQDGFNTGELFF.

The gene calls are TRBV20-1 and TRBJ2-2, with 10 bases fitting TRBD2. The CDR3 spans 14 residues. Germline CDR1 is DFQATT and CDR2 is SNEGSKA (reference sequence). V was clipped by 6 bases and J by 8 bases; unmatched bases: 9. CDR3 bases: TGCAGTGCCTCAGCGGGAGGGCCAGCGGGGGAGCTGTTTTTT. It specifies CSASAGGPAGELFF.

The V call is TRBV5-5, the J call TRBJ2-1; no reliable D call. The V and J ends lost 0 bases and 8 bases respectively, with 6 bases between them. CDR3 length equals 12 residues. Germline loops: CDR1 SGHKS, CDR2 YYEKEE (reference sequence). The CDR3 DNA is TGTGCCAGCAGCTTGGTTGAGGATGAGCAGTTCTTC. Translated: CASSLVEDEQFF.

This clonotype has a handful of counts. This chain connects TRBV6-1 to TRBJ1-1; D might be TRBD1 (5 bases). Trimming took 6 bases from V and 1 from J, leaving 15 bases between them. Germline CDR1 reads MNHNS; CDR2 reads SASEGT. CDR3 length equals 15 residues. The CDR3 loop reads CASRKPGLANTEAFF. CDR3 nucleotide sequence: TGTGCCAGCAGGAAGCCGGGACTAGCGAACACTGAAGCTTTCTTT.

The CDR3 loop reads CASSLGGRGEQYV. CDR3 sequence (DNA): TGTGCCAGCAGTTTGGGAGGTCGGGGAGAGCAGTACGTC. The chain uses TRBV12-3 or TRBV12-4 and TRBJ2-7, with D possibly TRBD2 on 6 matching bases. Deletions cut 3 bases from V and 7 bases from J, with 13 bases between. CDR3 length equals 13 residues.

The chain has TRBV28 and TRBJ1-1; D not certain. Trimming stripped 2 bases from V and 0 bases from J, with 10 bases between. The CDR3 covers 15 residues. The germline V gene has CDR1 MDHEN and CDR2 SYDVKM. This CDR3 reads CASSLPNSLNTEAFF. DNA of the CDR3: TGTGCCAGCAGTTTACCCAATTCTCTGAACACTGAAGCTTTCTTT.